This T cell receptor beta chain comes out of a study of blood T cell repertoires in COVID-19. Study overall: In each case, the material was cDNA or gDNA derived from T cells, B-cell-depleted T cells, or PBMCs.

Shortly before study entry, within 2 weeks, exposed participants had met a COVID-19 case. Original processing methods: For nucleated cells, counts were estimated from reference gene primer amplification. Measured with immunoSEQ multiplex PCR; TCRdb has only the in-frame clones, and not every one. For V, J and clone size, that table is used; D and trimming come from the DNA. The sample records some 270,000 clones, more than 75% being singletons. The sequence was collected from a woman aged 45-59 years who had been exposed to COVID-19. Sequencing used PBMCs or T cells enriched from blood (not recorded which).

CDR3 sequence (DNA): TGTGCCAGCCTGGGGGGGATGAACACTGAAGCTTTCTTT. It yields the protein CASLGGMNTEAFF. The V and J genes are TRBV2 and TRBJ1-1, with D maybe TRBD1 (5 bases). This CDR3 comprises 13 residues. Germline values: CDR1 SNHLY, CDR2 FYNNEI. The V gene lost 8 bases and the J gene lost 0 bases, with 10 bases spanning the gap.